This T cell receptor beta chain was found in a study of T cell changes during pregnancy in multiple sclerosis. Produced via immunoSEQ multiplex PCR; TCRdb's table is partial and in-frame only. The sample carries tens of thousands of clones, roughly 96% recorded once. CDR3 size: 14 residues. The V segment lost 6 bases and the J segment 0 bases; nucleotides outside the gene matches: 3. CDR1 is MNHEY and CDR2 is SVGAGI in the germline V gene. This TCR was sampled from a female donor with multiple sclerosis, enrolled in a pregnancy study. The chain has TRBV6-5 and TRBJ2-3; 7 bases are a match to TRBD2. The sequencing here drew on peripheral blood, taken in the second trimester of pregnancy. In nucleotides, the CDR3 is TGTGCCAGCAGATCGACTAGCAGCACAGATACGCAGTATTTT. Protein: CASRSTSSTDTQYF.